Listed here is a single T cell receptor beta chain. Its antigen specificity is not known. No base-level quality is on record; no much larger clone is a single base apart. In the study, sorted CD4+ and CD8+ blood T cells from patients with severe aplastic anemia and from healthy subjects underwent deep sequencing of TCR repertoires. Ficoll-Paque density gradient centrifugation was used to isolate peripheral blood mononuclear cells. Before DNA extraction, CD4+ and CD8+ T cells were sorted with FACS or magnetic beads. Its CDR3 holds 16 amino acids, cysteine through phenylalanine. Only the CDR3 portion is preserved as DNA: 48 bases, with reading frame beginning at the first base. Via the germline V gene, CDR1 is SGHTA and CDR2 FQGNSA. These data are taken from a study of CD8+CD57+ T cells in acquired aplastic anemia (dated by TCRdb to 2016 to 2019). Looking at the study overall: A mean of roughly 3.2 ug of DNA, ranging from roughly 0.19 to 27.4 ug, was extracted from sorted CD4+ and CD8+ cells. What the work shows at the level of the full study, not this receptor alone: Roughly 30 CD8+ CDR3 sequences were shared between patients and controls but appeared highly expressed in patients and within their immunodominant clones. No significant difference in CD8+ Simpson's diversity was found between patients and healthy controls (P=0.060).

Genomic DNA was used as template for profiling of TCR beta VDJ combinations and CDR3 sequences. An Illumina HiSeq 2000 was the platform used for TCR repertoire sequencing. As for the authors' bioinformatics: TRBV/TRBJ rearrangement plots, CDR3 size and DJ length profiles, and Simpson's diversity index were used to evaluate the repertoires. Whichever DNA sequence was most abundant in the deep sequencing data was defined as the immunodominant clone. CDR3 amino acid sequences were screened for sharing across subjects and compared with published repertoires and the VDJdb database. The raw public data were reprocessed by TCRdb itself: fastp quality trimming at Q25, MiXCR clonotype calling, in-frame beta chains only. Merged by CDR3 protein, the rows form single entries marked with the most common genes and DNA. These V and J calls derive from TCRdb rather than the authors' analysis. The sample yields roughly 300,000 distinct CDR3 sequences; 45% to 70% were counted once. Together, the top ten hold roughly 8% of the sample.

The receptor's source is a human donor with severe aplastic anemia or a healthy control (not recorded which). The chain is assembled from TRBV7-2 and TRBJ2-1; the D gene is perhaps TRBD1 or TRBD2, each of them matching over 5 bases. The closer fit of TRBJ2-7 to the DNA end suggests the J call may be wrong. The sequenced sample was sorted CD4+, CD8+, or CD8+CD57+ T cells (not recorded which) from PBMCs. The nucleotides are TGTGCCAGCAGCTCCCCGTGGCCGGGACGCACCTACGAGCAGTACTTC. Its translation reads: CASSSPWPGRTYEQYF.